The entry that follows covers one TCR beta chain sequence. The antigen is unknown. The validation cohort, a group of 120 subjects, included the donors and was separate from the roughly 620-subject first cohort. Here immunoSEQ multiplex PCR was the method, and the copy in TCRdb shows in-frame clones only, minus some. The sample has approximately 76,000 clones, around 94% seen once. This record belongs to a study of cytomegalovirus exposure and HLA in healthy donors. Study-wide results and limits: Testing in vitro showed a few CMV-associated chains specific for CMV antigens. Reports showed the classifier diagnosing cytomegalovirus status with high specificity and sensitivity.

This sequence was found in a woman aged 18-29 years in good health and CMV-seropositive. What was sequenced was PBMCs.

The CDR3 DNA sequence: TGCGCCAGCAGCCAGGGGGACAGCCGGTACGAGCAGTACTTC. It specifies CASSQGDSRYEQYF. This chain uses TRBV4-3 with TRBJ2-7, with 7 bases that match TRBD1. J gave up 4 bases and V 3 bases, and 6 bases lay outside the gene matches. The CDR3 is 14 amino acids. The germline V gene has CDR1 LGHNA and CDR2 YSLEER.